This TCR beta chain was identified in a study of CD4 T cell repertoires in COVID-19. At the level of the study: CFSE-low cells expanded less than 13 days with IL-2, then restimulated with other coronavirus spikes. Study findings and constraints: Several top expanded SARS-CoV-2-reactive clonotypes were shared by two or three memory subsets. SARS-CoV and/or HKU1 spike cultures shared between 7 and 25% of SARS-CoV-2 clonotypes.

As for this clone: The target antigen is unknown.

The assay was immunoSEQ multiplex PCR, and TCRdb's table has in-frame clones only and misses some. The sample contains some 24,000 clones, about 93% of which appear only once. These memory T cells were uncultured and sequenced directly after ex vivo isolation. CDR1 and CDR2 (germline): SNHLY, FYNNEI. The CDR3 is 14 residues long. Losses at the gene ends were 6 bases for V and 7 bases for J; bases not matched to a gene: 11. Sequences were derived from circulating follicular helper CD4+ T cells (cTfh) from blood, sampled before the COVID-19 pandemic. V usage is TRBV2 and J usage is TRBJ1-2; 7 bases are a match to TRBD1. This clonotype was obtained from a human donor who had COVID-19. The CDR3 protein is CASRFTGQIAGYTF. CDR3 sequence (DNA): TGTGCCAGCAGATTTACGGGACAGATAGCTGGCTACACCTTC.